The 20 T cell receptor beta chains in this list originate from one sample, sequenced in a study of cytomegalovirus exposure and HLA in healthy donors. Primers included in the PCR were 60 Vbeta and 13 Jbeta primers. Repertoires were generated with immunoSEQ multiplex PCR, while TCRdb's copy carries only in-frame clones and drops some. The sample has 150,000 to 200,000 clones, more than 75% seen once. The sequenced sample was PBMCs. These receptors were obtained from a woman younger than 45 in good health and CMV-seropositive.

The chain employs TRBV19 and TRBJ2-1, with 8 bases that match TRBD1. Looked up from germline, CDR1 is LNHDA and CDR2 is SQIVND (reference sequence). This CDR3 has 11 residues. With 5 bases clipped from V and 15 bases from J, the junction kept 6 bases outside the gene matches. The CDR3 DNA is TGTGCCAGTAGTTTGGACAGGGATACGTTCTTC. It is translated as CASSLDRDTFF. The variable domain in full, completed from reference TRBV19 and TRBJ2-1, reads DGGITQSPKYLFRKEGQNVTLSCEQNLNHDAMYWYRQDPGQGLRLIYYSQIVNDFQKGDIAEGYSVSREKKESFPLTVTSAQKNPTAFYLCASSLDRDTFFGPGTRLTVL.

This clone was seen only once. This chain joins TRBV27 and TRBJ2-2; 11 bases line up with TRBD2. The CDR3 consists of 15 residues. V shed 6 bases, J shed 5 bases, and the junction held 5 bases outside the gene matches. Germline assignment: CDR1 MNHEY and CDR2 SMNVEV (reference sequence). DNA for the CDR3: TGTGCCAGCAGATTAGCGGGGGGGCGAACCGGGGAGCTGTTTTTT. This gives the protein CASRLAGGRTGELFF.

This chain links TRBV5-1 with TRBJ2-1, with 10 bases that match TRBD2. Unmatched junction bases numbered 5, after V lost 3 bases and J lost 5 bases. The V gene's germline CDR1 is SGHRS and CDR2 YFSETQ. The CDR3 contains 15 residues. The CDR3 region has the DNA TGCGCCAGCAGCTGGAGCGGGGGGGCGAACAATGAGCAGTTCTTC. This gives the protein CASSWSGGANNEQFF. Combining the CDR3 with reference TRBV5-1 and TRBJ2-1 gives the whole variable domain KAGVTQTPRYLIKTRGQQVTLSCSPISGHRSVSWYQQTPGQGLQFLFEYFSETQRNKGNFPGRFSGRQFSNSRSEMNVSTLELGDSALYLCASSWSGGANNEQFFGPGTRLTVL.

The genes are TRBV7-9 and TRBJ2-1, with a possible D match to TRBD2 (6 bases). The CDR3 is made up of 12 amino acids. Germline CDR1 and CDR2: SEHNR and FQNEAQ (reference sequence). The ends were cut back, 1 base at V and 11 bases at J, with 9 bases in the middle. The CDR3 bases are TGTGCCAGCAGCTTAGGGCGGGGTCAGCAGTTCTTC. The encoded protein is CASSLGRGQQFF.

The chain has TRBV21-1 and TRBJ1-5. TRBV21-1 is reported as a pseudogene. The CDR3 is made up of 20 amino acids. CDR3 sequence reads: CASSKTPRRRGGSRNQPQHF. The DNA for the CDR3 is TGTGCCAGCAGCAAAACCCCACGTCGTAGGGGAGGTAGTAGGAATCAGCCCCAGCATTTT.

Written as DNA, the CDR3 is TGTGCCAGCAGTCTCACCGGGGACAGCTATCAGCCCCAGCATTTT. Translating gives CASSLTGDSYQPQHF. This rearrangement joins TRBV11-2 to TRBJ1-5, with 7 bases matching TRBD1. J lost 5 bases, V lost 6 bases, and 10 bases had no gene match. The CDR3 extends over 15 amino acids. Germline V lookup: CDR1 SGHAT, CDR2 FQNNGV.

This clone was recorded only once. The chain links TRBV5-1 to TRBJ2-1; 9 nucleotides agree with TRBD2. Germline CDR1 SGHRS, CDR2 YFSETQ. The ends lost 2 bases at V and 9 bases at J; junction bases unmatched: 3. The CDR3 has 13 residues. CDR3 sequence (DNA): TGCGCCAGCAGCTTTGGGACTAGCTTTGAGCAGTTCTTC. This sequence encodes CASSFGTSFEQFF.

The chain combines TRBV19 with TRBJ2-7, with a weak D call TRBD1 (6 bases). The CDR3 is made up of 14 amino acids. CDR1 is LNHDA and CDR2 is SQIVND in the germline V gene (reference sequence). Trimming took 5 bases from V and 6 from J, leaving 17 bases between them. CDR3 nucleotide sequence: TGTGCCAGTAGTTTGGGCAGGGGTCCGGTCGAGCAGTACTTC. Translated: CASSLGRGPVEQYF. Drawing the rest from reference TRBV19 and TRBJ2-7, the complete variable domain is DGGITQSPKYLFRKEGQNVTLSCEQNLNHDAMYWYRQDPGQGLRLIYYSQIVNDFQKGDIAEGYSVSREKKESFPLTVTSAQKNPTAFYLCASSLGRGPVEQYFGPGTRLTVT.

The V gene is TRBV4-3, the J gene TRBJ2-7; D possibly corresponds to TRBD2 (6 bases). Trimming removed 2 bases from V and 2 bases from J, with 22 bases in between. The CDR3 has 18 amino acids. CDR1 and CDR2 from the germline V gene are LGHNA and YSLEER. CDR3 protein: CASSQYRPGVSPPYEQYF. CDR3 DNA: TGCGCCAGCAGCCAATACCGTCCGGGAGTGAGTCCCCCCTACGAGCAGTACTTC.

The J gene is TRBJ1-6, the V gene TRBV28; TRBD1 matches at 7 bases. Germline lookup yields CDR1 MDHEN and CDR2 SYDVKM. The CDR3 consists of 14 residues. With V trimmed by 8 bases and J by 2 bases, 3 bases remained unmatched. CDR3 sequence reads: CASSRGPYNSPLHF. CDR3 in DNA: TGTGCCAGCTCGAGGGGGCCCTATAATTCACCCCTCCACTTT.

This chain links TRBV7-8 with TRBJ2-1, with 7 bases aligning to TRBD1. The CDR3 runs to 15 residues. After removal of 1 base from V and 2 bases from J, the junction contained 2 bases not matched to a gene. Germline CDR1 reads SGHVS; CDR2 reads FQNEAQ. The CDR3 DNA follows: TGTGCCAGCAGCTTAGGACAGGGTACCTACAATGAGCAGTTCTTC. It encodes CASSLGQGTYNEQFF.

V is TRBV28 and J is TRBJ2-7; D gene uncertain. This CDR3 contains 13 residues. V lost 10 bases to trimming and J lost 2 bases, with 15 bases between them. Germline lookup yields CDR1 MDHEN and CDR2 SYDVKM. This CDR3 is CATLKREPYEQYF. CDR3 nucleotide sequence: TGTGCCACCCTTAAACGAGAACCCTACGAGCAGTACTTC.

V usage is TRBV9 and J usage is TRBJ2-1, with 7 bases lining up with TRBD2. Germline CDR1 reads SGDLS; CDR2 reads YYNGEE. Trimming removed 6 bases from V and 0 bases from J; junction bases left unmatched: 9. The CDR3 covers 16 residues. CDR3 amino acids: CASTTLGGGSYNEQFF. DNA of the CDR3: TGTGCCAGCACTACTCTTGGGGGGGGCTCCTACAATGAGCAGTTCTTC.

As DNA, the CDR3 is TGTGCCAGCAGTATCTCCGGGACTCTCATATACGAGCAGTACTTC. As protein: CASSISGTLIYEQYF. V gene TRBV6-1 combines with J gene TRBJ2-7; D is possibly TRBD2 (6 bases). Trimming took off 5 bases at V and 4 bases at J, with 18 bases between the two ends. The CDR3 is made up of 15 amino acids. From germline, CDR1 is MNHNS and CDR2 SASEGT.

The chain has TRBV29-1 and TRBJ2-3, with 14 bases aligning to TRBD2. Germline CDR1 SQVTM, CDR2 ANQGSEA. Trimming cost V 7 bases and J 8 bases; bases outside gene matches: 5. The CDR3 has 13 residues. The CDR3 protein is CSAGTSGSGTQYF. In DNA, the CDR3 is TGCAGCGCTGGGACTAGCGGGAGTGGTACGCAGTATTTT.

CDR3 region: CASSLDELLAGYEQYF. The CDR3 coding sequence is TGTGCCAGCAGCTTAGATGAATTACTAGCAGGTTACGAGCAGTACTTC. The rearrangement links TRBV11-2 to TRBJ2-7; the D gene is possibly TRBD2 (6 bases). The germline V and J ends were trimmed by 0 bases and 4 bases, with 16 bases remaining between them. Germline lookup yields CDR1 SGHAT and CDR2 FQNNGV. This CDR3 has 16 amino acids.

This chain connects TRBV7-3 to TRBJ1-1; the match to TRBD1 covers 7 bases. Per germline, CDR1 SGHTA and CDR2 FQGTGA. This CDR3 has 16 amino acids. V lost 2 bases, J lost 0 bases, and 6 bases stayed unmatched. CDR3 in amino acids: CASSLEGAILNTEAFF. As DNA, the CDR3 is TGTGCCAGCAGCTTAGAGGGGGCTATTTTGAACACTGAAGCTTTCTTT.

The chain couples TRBV2 to TRBJ2-2, with a weak D call TRBD1 (5 bases). The CDR3 is 15 amino acids. Deletions cut 6 bases from V and 0 bases from J, with 11 bases between. CDR1 is SNHLY and CDR2 is FYNNEI in the germline V gene. CDR3 sequence: CASRALGANTGELFF. Here the CDR3 DNA reads TGTGCCAGCAGGGCCCTAGGGGCGAACACCGGGGAGCTGTTTTTT.

The gene calls are TRBV2 and TRBJ2-1; TRBD1 is a possible D gene (5 bases). Trimming cost V 5 bases and J 8 bases, with 10 bases left between them. Germline V CDR1 and CDR2: SNHLY, FYNNEI. The CDR3 extends over 12 amino acids. The CDR3 loop is CASSFTGHEQFF. The DNA for the CDR3 is TGTGCCAGCAGTTTCACAGGACATGAGCAGTTCTTC.

The rearrangement uses TRBV4-2 and TRBJ2-3; TRBD1 matches 9 bases. Germline CDR1 is LGHNA and CDR2 is YNFKEQ. The CDR3 is made up of 17 amino acids. The V segment lost 0 bases and the J segment 4 bases; nucleotides outside the gene matches: 8. The CDR3 region has the DNA TGTGCCAGCAGCCAAGATATTACAGGGGGCTTGGCAGATACGCAGTATTTT. Its translation: CASSQDITGGLADTQYF.